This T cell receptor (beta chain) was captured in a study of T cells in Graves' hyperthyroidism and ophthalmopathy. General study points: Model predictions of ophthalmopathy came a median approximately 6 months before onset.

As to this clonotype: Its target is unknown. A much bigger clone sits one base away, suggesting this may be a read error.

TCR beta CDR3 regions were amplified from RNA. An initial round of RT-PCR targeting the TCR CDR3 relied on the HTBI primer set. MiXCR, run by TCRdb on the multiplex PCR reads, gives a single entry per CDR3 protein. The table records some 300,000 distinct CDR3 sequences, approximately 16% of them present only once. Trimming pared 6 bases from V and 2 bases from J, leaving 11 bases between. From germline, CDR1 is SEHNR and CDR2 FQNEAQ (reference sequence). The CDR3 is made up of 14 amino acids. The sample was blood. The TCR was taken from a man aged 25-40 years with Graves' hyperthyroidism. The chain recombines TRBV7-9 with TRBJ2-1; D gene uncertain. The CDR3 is CASRGQSPYNEQFF. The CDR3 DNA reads TGTGCCAGCAGGGGTCAGTCCCCCTACAATGAGCAGTTCTTC.